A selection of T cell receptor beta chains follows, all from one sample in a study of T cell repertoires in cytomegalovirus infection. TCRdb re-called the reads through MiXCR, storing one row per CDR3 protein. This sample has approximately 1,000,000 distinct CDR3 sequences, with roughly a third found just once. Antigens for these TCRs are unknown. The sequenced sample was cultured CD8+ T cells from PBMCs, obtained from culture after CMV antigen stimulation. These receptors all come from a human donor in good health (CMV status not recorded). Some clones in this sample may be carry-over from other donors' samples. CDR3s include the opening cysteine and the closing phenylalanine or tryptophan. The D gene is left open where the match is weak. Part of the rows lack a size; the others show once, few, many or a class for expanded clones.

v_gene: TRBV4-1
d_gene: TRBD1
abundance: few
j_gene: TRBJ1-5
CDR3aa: CASSQGTGGQPQHF
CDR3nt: TGCGCCAGCAGCCAAGGGACAGGGGGTCAGCCCCAGCATTTT

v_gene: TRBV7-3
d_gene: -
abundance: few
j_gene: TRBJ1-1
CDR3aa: CASSLEPDSTEAFF
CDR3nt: TGTGCCAGCAGCTTAGAGCCGGATTCCACTGAAGCTTTCTTT

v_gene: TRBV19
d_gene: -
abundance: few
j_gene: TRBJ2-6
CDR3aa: CASSTRQVDLSGANVLTF
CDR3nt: TGTGCCAGTAGTACGCGACAGGTTGACCTCTCTGGGGCCAACGTCCTGACTTTC

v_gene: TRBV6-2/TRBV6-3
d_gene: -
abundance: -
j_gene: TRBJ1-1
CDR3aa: CASSKSLRQVFYTEAFF
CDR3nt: TGTGCCAGCAGTAAAAGCCTCAGACAGGTTTTCTACACTGAAGCTTTCTTT

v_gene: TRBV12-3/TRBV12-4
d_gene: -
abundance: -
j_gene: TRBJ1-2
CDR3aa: CASSFTAYGYTF
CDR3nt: TGTGCCAGCAGTTTTACTGCCTATGGCTACACCTTC

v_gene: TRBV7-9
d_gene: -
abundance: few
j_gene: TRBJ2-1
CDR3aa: CASSPHAGKTYNEQFF
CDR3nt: TGTGCCAGCAGCCCTCATGCGGGCAAGACCTACAATGAGCAGTTCTTC

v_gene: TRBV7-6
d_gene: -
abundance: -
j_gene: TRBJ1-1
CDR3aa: CANSLGGGNTEAFF
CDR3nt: TGTGCCAACAGCTTAGGAGGCGGAAACACTGAAGCTTTCTTT

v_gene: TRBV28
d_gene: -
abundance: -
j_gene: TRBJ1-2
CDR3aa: CASSLDVGGYTF
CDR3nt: TGTGCCAGCAGTTTGGACGTTGGTGGCTACACCTTC

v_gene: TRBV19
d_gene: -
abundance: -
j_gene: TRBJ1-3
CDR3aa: CASSERAGNTIYF
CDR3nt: TGTGCCAGTAGTGAACGGGCTGGAAACACCATATATTTT

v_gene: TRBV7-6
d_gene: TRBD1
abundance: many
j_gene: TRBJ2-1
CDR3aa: CASSRHQQGLHYNEQFF
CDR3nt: TGTGCCAGCAGTCGCCATCAACAGGGGCTTCATTACAATGAGCAGTTCTTC

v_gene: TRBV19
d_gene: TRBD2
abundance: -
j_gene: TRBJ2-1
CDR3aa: CASSAGLAGVFGNEQFF
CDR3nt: TGTGCCAGTAGTGCAGGGCTAGCGGGGGTTTTTGGAAATGAGCAGTTCTTC

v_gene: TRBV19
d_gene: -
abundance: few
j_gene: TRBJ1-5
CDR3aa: CASSIGPHLGGSGTVYSNQPQHF
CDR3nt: TGTGCCAGTAGTATTGGCCCCCATCTTGGGGGCTCAGGGACGGTGTACAGCAATCAGCCCCAGCATTTT

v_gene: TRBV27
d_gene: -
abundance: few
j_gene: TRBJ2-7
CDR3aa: CASSLSGGLNYEQYF
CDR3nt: TGTGCCAGCAGTTTATCGGGGGGACTTAACTACGAGCAGTACTTC

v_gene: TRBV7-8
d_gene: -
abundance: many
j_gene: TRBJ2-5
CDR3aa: CASTPTLGKQETQYF
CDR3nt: -

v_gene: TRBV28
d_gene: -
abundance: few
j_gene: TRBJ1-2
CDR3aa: CASSEQDANYGYTF
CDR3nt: TGTGCCAGCAGTGAACAGGACGCTAACTATGGCTACACCTTC

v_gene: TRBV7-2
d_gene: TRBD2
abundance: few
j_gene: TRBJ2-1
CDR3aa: CASSRYGLAGNNEQFF
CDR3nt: TGTGCCAGCAGCCGGTATGGACTAGCGGGGAACAATGAGCAGTTCTTC

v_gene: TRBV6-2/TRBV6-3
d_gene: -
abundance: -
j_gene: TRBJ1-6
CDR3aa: CASSYGTDVSYNSPLHF
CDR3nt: TGTGCCAGCAGTTACGGGACCGACGTCTCCTATAATTCACCCCTCCACTTT

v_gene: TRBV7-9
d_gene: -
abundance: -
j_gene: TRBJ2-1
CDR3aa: CASSPNTPNEQFF
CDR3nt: TGTGCCAGCAGCCCAAACACCCCCAATGAGCAGTTCTTC

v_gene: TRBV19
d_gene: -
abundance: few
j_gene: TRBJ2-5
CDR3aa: CASSSLDIPGKTQYF
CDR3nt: TGTGCCAGTAGTTCCTTAGACATTCCGGGGAAGACCCAGTACTTC

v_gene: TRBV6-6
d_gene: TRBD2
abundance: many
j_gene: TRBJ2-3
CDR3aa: CASTPVSGGLGTDTQYF
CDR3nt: TGTGCCAGCACCCCCGTTTCGGGGGGGCTTGGCACAGATACGCAGTATTTT

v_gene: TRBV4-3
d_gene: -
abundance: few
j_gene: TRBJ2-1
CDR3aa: CASSPRGSTYNEQFF
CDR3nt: TGCGCCAGCAGCCCGAGAGGAAGTACCTACAATGAGCAGTTCTTC

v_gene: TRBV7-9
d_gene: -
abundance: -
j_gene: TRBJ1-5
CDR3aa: CASSLGDGNGNQPQHF
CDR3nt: TGTGCCAGCAGCTTAGGGGATGGGAATGGCAATCAGCCCCAGCATTTT

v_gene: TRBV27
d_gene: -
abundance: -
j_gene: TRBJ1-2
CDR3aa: CASAEGGRGYTF
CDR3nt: TGTGCCAGCGCGGAGGGGGGCCGTGGCTACACCTTC

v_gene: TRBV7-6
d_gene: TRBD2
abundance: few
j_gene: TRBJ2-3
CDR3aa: CASSPGLAGNTDTQYF
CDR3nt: TGTGCCAGCAGCCCGGGACTAGCGGGGAACACAGATACGCAGTATTTT

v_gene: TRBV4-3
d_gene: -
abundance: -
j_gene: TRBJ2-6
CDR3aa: CASSQGPPGTGANVLTF
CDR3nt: TGCGCCAGCAGCCAAGGACCCCCGGGGACTGGGGCCAACGTCCTGACTTTC

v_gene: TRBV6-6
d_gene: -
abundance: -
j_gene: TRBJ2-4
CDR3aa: CASTGSEIAKNIQYF
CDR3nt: TGTGCCAGCACCGGTTCGGAGATAGCCAAAAACATTCAGTACTTC

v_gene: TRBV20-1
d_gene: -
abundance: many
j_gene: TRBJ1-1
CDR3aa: CSAGGGRIMNTEAFF
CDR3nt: TGCAGTGCTGGCGGGGGGAGGATTATGAACACTGAAGCTTTCTTT

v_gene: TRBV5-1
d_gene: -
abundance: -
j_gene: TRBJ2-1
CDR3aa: CASSLGMGPFDEQFF
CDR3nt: TGCGCCAGCAGCTTGGGCATGGGACCTTTCGATGAGCAGTTCTTC

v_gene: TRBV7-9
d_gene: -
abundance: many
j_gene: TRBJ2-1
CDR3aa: CASSLSGGRQGSNEQFF
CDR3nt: TGTGCCAGCAGCTTATCCGGGGGGCGACAGGGGTCCAATGAGCAGTTCTTC

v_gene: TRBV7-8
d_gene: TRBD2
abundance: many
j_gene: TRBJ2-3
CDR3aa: CASSLELAGGLIIQYF
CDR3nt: TGTGCCAGCAGCTTAGAGTTAGCGGGGGGCCTCATTATCCAGTATTTT

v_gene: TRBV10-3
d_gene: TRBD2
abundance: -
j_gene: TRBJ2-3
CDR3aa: CAISPGVAGGQADTQYF
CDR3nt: TGTGCCATCAGCCCCGGGGTAGCGGGGGGGCAAGCAGATACGCAGTATTTT

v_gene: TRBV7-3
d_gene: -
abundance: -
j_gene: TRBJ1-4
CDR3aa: CASSLVSGNEKLFF
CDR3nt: TGTGCCAGCAGCTTAGTCTCAGGGAACGAAAAACTGTTTTTT

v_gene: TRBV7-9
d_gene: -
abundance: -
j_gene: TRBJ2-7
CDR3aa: CASSPGPSGYEQYF
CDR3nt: TGTGCCAGCAGCCCCGGGCCCTCGGGCTACGAGCAGTACTTC

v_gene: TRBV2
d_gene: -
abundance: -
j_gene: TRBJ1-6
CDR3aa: CASSEKGIPHSYNSPLHF
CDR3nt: TGTGCCAGCAGTGAAAAGGGGATTCCACACTCCTATAATTCACCCCTCCACTTT

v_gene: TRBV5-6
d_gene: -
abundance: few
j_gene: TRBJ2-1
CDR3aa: CASSLVGHYNEQFF
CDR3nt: TGTGCCAGCAGCCTCGTGGGGCATTACAATGAGCAGTTCTTC

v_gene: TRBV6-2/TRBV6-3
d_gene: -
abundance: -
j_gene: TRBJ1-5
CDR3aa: CASSYEGGRIQPQHF
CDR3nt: TGTGCCAGCAGTTACGAGGGCGGGCGTATTCAGCCCCAGCATTTT

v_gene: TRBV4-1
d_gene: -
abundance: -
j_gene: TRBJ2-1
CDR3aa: CASSQDNGVKWEQFF
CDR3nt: TGCGCCAGCAGCCAAGATAACGGCGTAAAGTGGGAGCAGTTCTTC

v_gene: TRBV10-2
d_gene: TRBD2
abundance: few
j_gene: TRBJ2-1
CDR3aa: CATTRTSGAYNEQFF
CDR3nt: TGCGCCACCACTCGGACTAGCGGGGCTTACAATGAGCAGTTCTTC

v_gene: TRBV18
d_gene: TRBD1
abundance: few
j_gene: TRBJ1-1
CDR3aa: CASSRRGRGTEAFF
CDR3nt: TGTGCCAGCTCACGCAGGGGGCGAGGCACTGAAGCTTTCTTT

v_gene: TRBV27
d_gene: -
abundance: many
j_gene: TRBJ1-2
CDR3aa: CASSPGNYGYTF
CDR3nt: TGTGCCAGCAGCCCCGGAAACTATGGCTACACCTTC

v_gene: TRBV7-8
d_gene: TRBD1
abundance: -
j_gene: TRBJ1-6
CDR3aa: CASRTGLNSPLHF
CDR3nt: TGTGCCAGTCGGACAGGGCTTAATTCACCCCTCCACTTT

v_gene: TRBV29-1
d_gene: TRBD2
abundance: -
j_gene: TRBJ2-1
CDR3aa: CSVVGGLAGSEQFF
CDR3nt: TGCAGCGTTGTGGGGGGACTAGCGGGGTCCGAGCAGTTCTTC

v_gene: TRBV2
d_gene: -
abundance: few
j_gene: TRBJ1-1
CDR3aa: CASSMGRRAMNTEAFF
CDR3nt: TGTGCCAGCAGCATGGGGCGAAGGGCTATGAACACTGAAGCTTTCTTT

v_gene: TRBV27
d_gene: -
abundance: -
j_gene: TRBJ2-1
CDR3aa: CASSLSNRVGNEQFF
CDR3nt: TGTGCCAGCAGTTTATCGAATAGGGTCGGTAATGAGCAGTTCTTC

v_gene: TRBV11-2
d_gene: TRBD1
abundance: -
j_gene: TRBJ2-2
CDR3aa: CASSFWTGPSYTGELFF
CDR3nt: TGTGCCAGCAGCTTCTGGACAGGACCAAGTTACACCGGGGAGCTGTTTTTT

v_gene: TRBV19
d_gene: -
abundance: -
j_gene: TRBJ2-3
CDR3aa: CAIGGTDTQYF
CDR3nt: TGTGCCATAGGGGGCACAGATACGCAGTATTTT